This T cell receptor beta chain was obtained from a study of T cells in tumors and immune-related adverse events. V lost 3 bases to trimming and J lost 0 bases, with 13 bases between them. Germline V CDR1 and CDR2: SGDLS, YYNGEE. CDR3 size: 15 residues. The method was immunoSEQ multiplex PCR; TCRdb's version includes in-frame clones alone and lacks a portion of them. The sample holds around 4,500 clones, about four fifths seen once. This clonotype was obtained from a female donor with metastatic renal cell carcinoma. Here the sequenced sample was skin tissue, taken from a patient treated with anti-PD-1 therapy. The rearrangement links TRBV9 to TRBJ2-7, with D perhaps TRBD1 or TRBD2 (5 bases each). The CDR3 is CASSGRDGASYEQYF. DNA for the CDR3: TGTGCCAGCAGCGGCCGGGACGGAGCCTCCTACGAGCAGTACTTC.